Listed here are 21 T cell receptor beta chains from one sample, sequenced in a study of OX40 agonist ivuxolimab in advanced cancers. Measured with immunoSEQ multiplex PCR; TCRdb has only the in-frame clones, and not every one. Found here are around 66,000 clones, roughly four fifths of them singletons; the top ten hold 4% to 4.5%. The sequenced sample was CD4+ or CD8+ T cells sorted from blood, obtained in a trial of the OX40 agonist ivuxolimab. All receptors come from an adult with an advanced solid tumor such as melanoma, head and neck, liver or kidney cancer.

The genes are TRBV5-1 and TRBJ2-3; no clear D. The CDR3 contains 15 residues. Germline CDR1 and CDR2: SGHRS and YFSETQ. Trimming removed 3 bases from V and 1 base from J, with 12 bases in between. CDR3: CASSSGEPGTDTQYF. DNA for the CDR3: TGCGCCAGCAGCTCAGGCGAGCCAGGCACAGATACGCAGTATTTT. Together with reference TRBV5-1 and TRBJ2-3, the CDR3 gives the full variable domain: KAGVTQTPRYLIKTRGQQVTLSCSPISGHRSVSWYQQTPGQGLQFLFEYFSETQRNKGNFPGRFSGRQFSNSRSEMNVSTLELGDSALYLCASSSGEPGTDTQYFGPGTRLTVL.

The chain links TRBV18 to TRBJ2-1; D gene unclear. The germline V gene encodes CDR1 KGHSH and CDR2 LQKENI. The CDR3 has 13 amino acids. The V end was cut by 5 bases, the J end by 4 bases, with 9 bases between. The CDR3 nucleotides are TGTGCCAGCTCATCGTCCGTGTACAATGAGCAGTTCTTC. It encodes CASSSSVYNEQFF.

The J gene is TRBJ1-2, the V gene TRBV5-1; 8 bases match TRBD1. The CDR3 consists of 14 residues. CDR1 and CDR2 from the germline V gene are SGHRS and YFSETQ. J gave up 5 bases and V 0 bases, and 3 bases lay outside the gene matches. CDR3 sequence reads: CASSLGRGPYGYTF. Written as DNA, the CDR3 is TGCGCCAGCAGCTTGGGCAGGGGGCCTTATGGCTACACCTTC. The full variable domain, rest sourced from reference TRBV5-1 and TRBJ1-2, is KAGVTQTPRYLIKTRGQQVTLSCSPISGHRSVSWYQQTPGQGLQFLFEYFSETQRNKGNFPGRFSGRQFSNSRSEMNVSTLELGDSALYLCASSLGRGPYGYTFGSGTRLTVV.

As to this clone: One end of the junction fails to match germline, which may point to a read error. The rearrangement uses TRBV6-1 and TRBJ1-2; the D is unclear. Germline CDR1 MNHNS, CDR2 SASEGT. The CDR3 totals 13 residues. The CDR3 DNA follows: TGTGCCATCAGTGACGGACGGACCTATGGCTACACCTTC. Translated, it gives CAISDGRTYGYTF.

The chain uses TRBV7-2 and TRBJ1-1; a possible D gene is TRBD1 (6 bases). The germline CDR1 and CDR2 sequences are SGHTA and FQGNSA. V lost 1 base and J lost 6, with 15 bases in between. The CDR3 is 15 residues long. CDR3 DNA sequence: TGTGCCAGCAGCTTAGAGGGCAGGGGCCGGGCTGAAGCTTTCTTT. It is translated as CASSLEGRGRAEAFF.

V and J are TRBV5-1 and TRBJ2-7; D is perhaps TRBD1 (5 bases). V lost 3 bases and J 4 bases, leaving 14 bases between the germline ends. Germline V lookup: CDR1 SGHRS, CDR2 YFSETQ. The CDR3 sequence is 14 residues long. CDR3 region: CASSSPDTLYEQYF. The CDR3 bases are TGCGCCAGCAGCTCCCCGGACACTTTATACGAGCAGTACTTC.

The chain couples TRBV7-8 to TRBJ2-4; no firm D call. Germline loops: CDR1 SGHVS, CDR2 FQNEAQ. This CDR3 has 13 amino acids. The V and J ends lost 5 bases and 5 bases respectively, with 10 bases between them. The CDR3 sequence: CASSPTLQNIQYF. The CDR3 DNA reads TGTGCCAGCAGCCCCACTCTTCAAAACATTCAGTACTTC.

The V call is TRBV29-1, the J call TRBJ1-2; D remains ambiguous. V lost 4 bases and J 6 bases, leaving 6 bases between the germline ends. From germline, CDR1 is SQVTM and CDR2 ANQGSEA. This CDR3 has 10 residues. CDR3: CSVGIDGYTF. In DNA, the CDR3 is TGCAGCGTTGGCATAGATGGCTACACCTTC.

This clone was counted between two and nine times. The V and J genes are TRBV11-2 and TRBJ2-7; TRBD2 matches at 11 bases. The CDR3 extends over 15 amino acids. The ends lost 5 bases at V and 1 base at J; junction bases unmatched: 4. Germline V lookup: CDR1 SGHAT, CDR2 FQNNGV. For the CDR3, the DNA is TGTGCCAGCAGCGCTAGCGGGGGGTCTTCCTACGAGCAGTACTTC. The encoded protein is CASSASGGSSYEQYF.

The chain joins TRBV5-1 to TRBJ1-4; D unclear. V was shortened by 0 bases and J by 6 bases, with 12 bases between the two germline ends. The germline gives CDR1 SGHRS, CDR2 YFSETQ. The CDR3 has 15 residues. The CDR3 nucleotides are TGCGCCAGCAGCTTGGCCGGCAGAAAGGATGAAAAACTGTTTTTT. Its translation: CASSLAGRKDEKLFF.

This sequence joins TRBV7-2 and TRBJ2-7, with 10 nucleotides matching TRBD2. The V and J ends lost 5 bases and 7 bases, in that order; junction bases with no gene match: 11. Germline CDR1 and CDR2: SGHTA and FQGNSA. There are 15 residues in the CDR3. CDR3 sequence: CASSVVAGGLGEQYF. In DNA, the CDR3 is TGTGCCAGCAGCGTAGTAGCGGGGGGTTTGGGTGAGCAGTACTTC.

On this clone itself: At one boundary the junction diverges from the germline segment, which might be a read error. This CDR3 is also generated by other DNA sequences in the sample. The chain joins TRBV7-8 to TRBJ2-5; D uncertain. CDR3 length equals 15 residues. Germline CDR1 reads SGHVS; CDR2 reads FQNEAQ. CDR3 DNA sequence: TGTGCCAGCAGCCACCAGATAGAGTACCAAAAGACCCAGTACTTC. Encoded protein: CASSHQIEYQKTQYF. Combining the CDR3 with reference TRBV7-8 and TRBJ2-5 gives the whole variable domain GAGVSQSPRYKVAKRGQDVALRCDPISGHVSLFWYQQALGQGPEFLTYFQNEAQLDKSGLPSDRFFAERPEGSVSTLKIQRTQQEDSAVYLCASSHQIEYQKTQYFGPGTRLLVL.

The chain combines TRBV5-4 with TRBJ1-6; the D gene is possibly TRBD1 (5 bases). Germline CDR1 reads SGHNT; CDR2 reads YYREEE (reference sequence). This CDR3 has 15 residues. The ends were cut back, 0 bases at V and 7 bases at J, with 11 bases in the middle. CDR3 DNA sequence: TGTGCCAGCAGCTTGGCCGGGGGTGGCAATTCACCCCTCCACTTT. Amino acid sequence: CASSLAGGGNSPLHF.

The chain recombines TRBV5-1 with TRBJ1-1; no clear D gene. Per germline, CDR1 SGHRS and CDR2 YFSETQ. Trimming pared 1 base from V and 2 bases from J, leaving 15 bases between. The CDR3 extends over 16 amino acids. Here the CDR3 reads CASSLSPGGPNTEAFF. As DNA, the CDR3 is TGCGCCAGCAGCTTGTCGCCGGGAGGCCCAAACACTGAAGCTTTCTTT.

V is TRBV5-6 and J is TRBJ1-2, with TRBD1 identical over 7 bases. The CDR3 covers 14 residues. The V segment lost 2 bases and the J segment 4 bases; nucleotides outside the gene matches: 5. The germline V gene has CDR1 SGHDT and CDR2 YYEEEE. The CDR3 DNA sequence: TGTGCCAGCAGCTTCAGGACAGGCCTCTATGGCTACACCTTC. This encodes CASSFRTGLYGYTF.

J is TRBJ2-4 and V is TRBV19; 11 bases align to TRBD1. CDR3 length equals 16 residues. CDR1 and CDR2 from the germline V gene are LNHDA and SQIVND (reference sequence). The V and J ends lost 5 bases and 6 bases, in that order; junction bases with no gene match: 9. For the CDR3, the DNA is TGTGCCAGTAGTCCGCGGACAGGGGGCGGGAGAAACATTCAGTACTTC. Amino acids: CASSPRTGGGRNIQYF.

DNA for the CDR3: TGTGCCAGCATGGAAGTGGGGGGCGCGGACTATGGCTACACCTTC. This codes for CASMEVGGADYGYTF. V usage is TRBV28 and J usage is TRBJ1-2, with TRBD1 as a possible D gene (6 bases). CDR1 and CDR2 (germline): MDHEN, SYDVKM. Trimming removed 7 bases at V and 3 bases at J, with 18 bases between. This CDR3 region has 15 residues.

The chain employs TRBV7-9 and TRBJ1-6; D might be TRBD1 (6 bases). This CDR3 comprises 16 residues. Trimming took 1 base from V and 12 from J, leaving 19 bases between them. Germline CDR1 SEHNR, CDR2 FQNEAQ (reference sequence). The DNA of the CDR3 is TGTGCCAGCAGCTTAGGATGGGACAATATAATTCAACCCCTCCACTTT. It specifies CASSLGWDNIIQPLHF.

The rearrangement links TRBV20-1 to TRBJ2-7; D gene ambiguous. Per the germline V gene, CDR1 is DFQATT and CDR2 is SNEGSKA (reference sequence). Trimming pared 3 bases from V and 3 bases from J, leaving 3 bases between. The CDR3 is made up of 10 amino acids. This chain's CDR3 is CSARDYEQYF. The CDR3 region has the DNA TGCAGTGCTAGGGACTACGAGCAGTACTTC.

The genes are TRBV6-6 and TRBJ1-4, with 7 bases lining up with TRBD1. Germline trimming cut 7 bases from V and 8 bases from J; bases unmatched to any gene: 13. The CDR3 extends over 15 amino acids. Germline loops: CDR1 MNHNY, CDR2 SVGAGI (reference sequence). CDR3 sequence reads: CASNRGQSTGEKLFF. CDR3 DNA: TGTGCCAGCAATAGGGGACAGTCTACGGGAGAAAAACTGTTTTTT.

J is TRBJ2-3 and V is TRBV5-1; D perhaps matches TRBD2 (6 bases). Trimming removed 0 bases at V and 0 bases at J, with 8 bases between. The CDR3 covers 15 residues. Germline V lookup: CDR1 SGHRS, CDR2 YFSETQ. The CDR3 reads CASSLAGVSTDTQYF. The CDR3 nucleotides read TGCGCCAGCAGCTTGGCGGGGGTTAGCACAGATACGCAGTATTTT.